This paragraph reports one T cell receptor (beta chain). This entry is derived from a study of blood T cell repertoires in COVID-19. The CDR3 consists of 15 residues. CDR1 is MDHEN and CDR2 is SYDVKM in the germline V gene. Trimming took 6 bases from V and 3 from J; bases not matched to a gene: 8. In the original workflow: Reference gene primer amplification in the assay estimated nucleated cell counts. Clones were read by immunoSEQ multiplex PCR, and TCRdb kept only the in-frame ones, dropping some. The V and J calls and clone size are taken from that table; D and trimming were inferred from the DNA. Counted here are about 190,000 clones, around 80% occurring once; the ten biggest clones make up 13%.

The sequence came from a man in his forties or fifties who had recovered from COVID-19. Sequenced: peripheral blood. The J gene is TRBJ2-3, the V gene TRBV28, with 8 nucleotides matching TRBD1. CDR3 sequence: CASRRTDRGTDTQYF. In DNA, the CDR3 is TGTGCCAGCAGACGGACCGACAGGGGAACAGATACGCAGTATTTT.